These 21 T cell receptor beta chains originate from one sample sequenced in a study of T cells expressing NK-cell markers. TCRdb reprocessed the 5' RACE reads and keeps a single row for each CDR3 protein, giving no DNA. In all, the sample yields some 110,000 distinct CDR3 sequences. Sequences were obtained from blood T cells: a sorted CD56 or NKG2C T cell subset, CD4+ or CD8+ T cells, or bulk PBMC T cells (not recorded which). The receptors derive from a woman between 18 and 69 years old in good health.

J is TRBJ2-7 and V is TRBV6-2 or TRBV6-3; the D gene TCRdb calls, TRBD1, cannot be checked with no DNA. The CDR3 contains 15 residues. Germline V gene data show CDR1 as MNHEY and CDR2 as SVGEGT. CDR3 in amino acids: CASSYSDSSSYEQYF.

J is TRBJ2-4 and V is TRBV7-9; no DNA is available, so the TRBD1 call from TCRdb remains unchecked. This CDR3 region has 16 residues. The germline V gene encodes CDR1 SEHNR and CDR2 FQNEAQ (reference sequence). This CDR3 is CASETTGEFPKNIQYF.

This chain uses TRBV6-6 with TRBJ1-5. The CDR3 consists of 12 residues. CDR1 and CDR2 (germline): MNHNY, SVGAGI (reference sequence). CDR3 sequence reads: CASTDSNQPQHF.

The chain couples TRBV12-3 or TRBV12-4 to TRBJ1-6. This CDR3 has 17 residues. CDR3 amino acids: CASSLAERHQENSPLHF.

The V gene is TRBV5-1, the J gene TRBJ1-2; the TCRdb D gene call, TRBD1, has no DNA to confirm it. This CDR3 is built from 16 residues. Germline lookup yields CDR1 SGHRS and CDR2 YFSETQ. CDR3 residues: CASSGGTGLLAGGYTF.

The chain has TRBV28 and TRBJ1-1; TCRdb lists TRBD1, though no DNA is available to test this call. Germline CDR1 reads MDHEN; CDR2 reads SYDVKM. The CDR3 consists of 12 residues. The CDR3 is CASSEDTTEAFF.

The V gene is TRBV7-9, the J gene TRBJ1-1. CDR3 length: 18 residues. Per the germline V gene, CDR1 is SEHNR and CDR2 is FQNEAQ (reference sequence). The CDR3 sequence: CASSRSSPRALRNTEAFF.

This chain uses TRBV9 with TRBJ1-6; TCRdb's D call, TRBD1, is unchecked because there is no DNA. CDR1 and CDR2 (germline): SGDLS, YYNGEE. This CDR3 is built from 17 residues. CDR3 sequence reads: CASRVPPWQAPNSPLHF.

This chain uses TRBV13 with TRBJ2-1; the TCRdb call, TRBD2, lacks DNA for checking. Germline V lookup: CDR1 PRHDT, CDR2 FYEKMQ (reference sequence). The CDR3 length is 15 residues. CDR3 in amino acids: CASSPRLAGDNEQFF.

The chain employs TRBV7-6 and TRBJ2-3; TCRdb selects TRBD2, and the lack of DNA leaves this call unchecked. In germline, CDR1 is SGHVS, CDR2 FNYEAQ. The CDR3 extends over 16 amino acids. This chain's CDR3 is CASSPSTSGRPDTQYF. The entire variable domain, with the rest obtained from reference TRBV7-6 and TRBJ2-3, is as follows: GAGVSQSPRYKVTKRGQDVALRCDPISGHVSLYWYRQALGQGPEFLTYFNYEAQQDKSGLPNDRFSAERPEGSISTLTIQRTEQRDSAMYRCASSPSTSGRPDTQYFGPGTRLTVL.

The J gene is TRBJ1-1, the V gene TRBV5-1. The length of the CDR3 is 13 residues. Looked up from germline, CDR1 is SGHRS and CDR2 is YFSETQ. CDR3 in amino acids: CASSLGQGPEAFF.

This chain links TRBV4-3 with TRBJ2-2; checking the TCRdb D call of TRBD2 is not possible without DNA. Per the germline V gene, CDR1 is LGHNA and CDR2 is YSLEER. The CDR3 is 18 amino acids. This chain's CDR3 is CASSQDRPLGLAAGELFF.

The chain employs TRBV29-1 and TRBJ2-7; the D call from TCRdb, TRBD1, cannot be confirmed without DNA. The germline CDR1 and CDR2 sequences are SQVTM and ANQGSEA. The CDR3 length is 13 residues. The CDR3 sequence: CSVRTPIGYEQYF.

CDR3 region: CASSPSGTASTYEQYF. J is TRBJ2-7 and V is TRBV7-9; TCRdb's D call of TRBD1 is untestable without DNA. Germline-derived CDR1 and CDR2 are SEHNR and FQNEAQ (reference sequence). This CDR3 is built from 16 residues. Complete variable domain (other parts from reference TRBV7-9 and TRBJ2-7): DTGVSQNPRHKITKRGQNVTFRCDPISEHNRLYWYRQTLGQGPEFLTYFQNEAQLEKSRLLSDRFSAERPKGSFSTLEIQRTEQGDSAMYLCASSPSGTASTYEQYFGPGTRLTVT.

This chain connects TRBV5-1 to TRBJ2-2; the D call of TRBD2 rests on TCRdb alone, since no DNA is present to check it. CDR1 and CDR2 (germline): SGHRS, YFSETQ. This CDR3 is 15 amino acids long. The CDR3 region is CASSLGDYQVGELFF. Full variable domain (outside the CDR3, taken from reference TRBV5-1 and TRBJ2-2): KAGVTQTPRYLIKTRGQQVTLSCSPISGHRSVSWYQQTPGQGLQFLFEYFSETQRNKGNFPGRFSGRQFSNSRSEMNVSTLELGDSALYLCASSLGDYQVGELFFGEGSRLTVL.

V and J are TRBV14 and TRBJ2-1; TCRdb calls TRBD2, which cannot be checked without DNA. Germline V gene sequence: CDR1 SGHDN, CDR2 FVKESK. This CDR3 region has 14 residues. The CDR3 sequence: CASSQVLAWNEQFF.

The CDR3 sequence: CASSSKLGRGPEGLDYGYTF. The chain joins TRBV11-1 to TRBJ1-2; absent DNA, TCRdb's TRBD1 call cannot be checked. The length of the CDR3 is 20 residues. Per germline, CDR1 SGHAT and CDR2 FQDESV (reference sequence).

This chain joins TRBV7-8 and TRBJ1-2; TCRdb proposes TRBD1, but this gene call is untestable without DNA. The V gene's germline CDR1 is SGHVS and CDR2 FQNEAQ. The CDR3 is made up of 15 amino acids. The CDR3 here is CASSSRGAGWNGYTF.

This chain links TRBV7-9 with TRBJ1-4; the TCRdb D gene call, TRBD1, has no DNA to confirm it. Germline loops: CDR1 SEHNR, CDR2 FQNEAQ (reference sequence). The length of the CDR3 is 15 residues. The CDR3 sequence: CASSPPGVLTEKLFF.

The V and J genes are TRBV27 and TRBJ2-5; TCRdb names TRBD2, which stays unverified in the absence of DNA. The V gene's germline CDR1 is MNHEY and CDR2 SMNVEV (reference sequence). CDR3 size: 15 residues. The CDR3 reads CASSSLAGVQETQYF.

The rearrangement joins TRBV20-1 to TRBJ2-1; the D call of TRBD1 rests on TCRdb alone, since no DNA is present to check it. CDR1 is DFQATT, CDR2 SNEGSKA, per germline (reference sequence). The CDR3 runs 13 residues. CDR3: CSAKATVYNEQFF.